This T cell receptor (beta chain) emerged from a study of response to subunit inactivated influenza vaccine. General observations from the study: Authors suggested few new T cells are recruited by each seasonal influenza vaccination.

The sample holds many counts of this clonotype. As yet, its antigen is unknown. V gave up 4 bases and J gave up 7 bases, with 11 bases separating them. The V gene's germline CDR1 is SGHAT and CDR2 FQNNGV. CDR3 length: 13 residues. MiXCR, run by TCRdb on the RT-PCR reads, gives a single entry per CDR3 protein. This table holds 500,000 to 750,000 distinct CDR3 sequences, around 15% found once. The chain links TRBV11-2 to TRBJ1-5; D possibly corresponds to TRBD1 (5 bases). This TCR was recovered from a man aged 45 to 65 who received an inactivated influenza vaccine. Sequencing was performed on PBMCs from blood, taken roughly 12 days after vaccination. CDR3 bases: TGTGCCAGCAGCTGGGGGACCGAACAGCCCCAGCATTTT. Its translation is CASSWGTEQPQHF.